These 18 T cell receptor beta chains were all obtained from the same sample, sequenced in a study of T cell responses to AZD1222 COVID-19 vaccine. Method: immunoSEQ multiplex PCR; TCRdb's copy keeps in-frame clones and lacks some. The sample has some 180,000 clones; 80% to 90% are singletons. The sample here was peripheral blood, taken on day 0 of AZD1222 vaccination. The receptors were sampled from an adult in good health.

The gene calls are TRBV5-1 and TRBJ1-2, with 7 nucleotides matching TRBD1. Germline V lookup: CDR1 SGHRS, CDR2 YFSETQ. CDR3 length: 14 residues. V gave up 4 bases and J gave up 8 bases; unmatched junction bases: 11. CDR3 nucleotides: TGCGCCAGCAGCATCGAGGGGGCGTCTCAGGGCTACACCTTC. As protein: CASSIEGASQGYTF.

V is TRBV28 and J is TRBJ1-2; no clear D gene. Trimming stripped 4 bases from V and 3 bases from J, with 6 bases between. The CDR3 totals 12 residues. Germline CDR1 and CDR2: MDHEN and SYDVKM. In DNA form, the CDR3 reads TGTGCCAGCAGTTCTCCCTACTATGGCTACACCTTC. Encoded protein: CASSSPYYGYTF.

The count of this clone is one. The rearrangement links TRBV28 to TRBJ1-1, with a tentative D call TRBD1 (6 bases). Germline CDR1 is MDHEN and CDR2 is SYDVKM. This CDR3 spans 11 amino acids. Trimming pared 7 bases from V and 8 bases from J, leaving 11 bases between. As DNA, the CDR3 is TGTGCCAGCACCAGAGGACAGGAAGCTTTCTTT. It specifies CASTRGQEAFF.

The V gene is TRBV24-1, the J gene TRBJ1-3, with D possibly being TRBD1 (6 bases). Germline CDR1 and CDR2: KGHDR and SFDVKD. The CDR3 length is 16 residues. Deletions cut 3 bases from V and 4 bases from J, with 15 bases between. CDR3 sequence (DNA): TGTGCCACCAGTGATCCCGGACAGTTCGGGGGAAACACCATATATTTT. Translation gives CATSDPGQFGGNTIYF.

V and J are TRBV30 and TRBJ1-1, with D possibly TRBD1 on 5 matching bases. The CDR3 loop spans 14 amino acids. CDR1 is GTSNPN, CDR2 SVGIG, per germline (reference sequence). The V end lost 7 bases, the J end lost 1 base, and 16 bases lay between the germline ends. This CDR3 is CASPGRGPNTEAFF. The DNA of the CDR3 is TGTGCCTCCCCGGGACGCGGACCGAACACTGAAGCTTTCTTT.

This chain joins TRBV3-1 (or the pseudogene TRBV3-2) and TRBJ1-2, with D possibly matching TRBD1 (6 bases). The germline CDR1 and CDR2 sequences are LGHDT and YNNKEL (reference sequence). V shed 5 bases and J shed 3 bases, with 10 bases lying between them. CDR3 length equals 13 residues. The CDR3 nucleotides read TGTGCCAGCAGCACTACAGGGTACTATGGCTACACCTTC. Translating gives CASSTTGYYGYTF.

This sequence joins TRBV27 and TRBJ1-5; D gene ambiguous. CDR3 length: 15 residues. Per germline, CDR1 MNHEY and CDR2 SMNVEV (reference sequence). V was trimmed by 5 bases and J by 6 bases, leaving 17 bases between them. CDR3: CASSTSERGRQPQHF. Here the CDR3 DNA reads TGTGCCAGCAGTACTTCTGAACGGGGTCGTCAGCCCCAGCATTTT.

The CDR3 DNA reads as TGTGCCAGTAGTAACGGGTACAGGGGTAACTATGGCTACACCTTC. As protein: CASSNGYRGNYGYTF. The V gene is TRBV19, the J gene TRBJ1-2, with TRBD1 identical over 7 bases. Germline V gene data show CDR1 as LNHDA and CDR2 as SQIVND (reference sequence). After removal of 4 bases from V and 1 base from J, the junction contained 6 bases not matched to a gene. This CDR3 has 15 residues.

V and J are TRBV19 and TRBJ1-2, with D possibly matching TRBD1 (5 bases). Trimming removed 11 bases at V and 0 bases at J, with 13 bases between. The germline CDR1 and CDR2 sequences are LNHDA and SQIVND (reference sequence). The CDR3 contains 13 residues. The CDR3 region is CAASGQANYGYTF. CDR3 DNA: TGTGCCGCGTCAGGGCAAGCTAACTATGGCTACACCTTC. Complete variable domain (other parts from reference TRBV19 and TRBJ1-2): DGGITQSPKYLFRKEGQNVTLSCEQNLNHDAMYWYRQDPGQGLRLIYYSQIVNDFQKGDIAEGYSVSREKKESFPLTVTSAQKNPTAFYLCAASGQANYGYTFGSGTRLTVV.

The chain joins TRBV28 to TRBJ1-2, with D unresolved. The CDR3 sequence is 15 residues long. Germline lookup yields CDR1 MDHEN and CDR2 SYDVKM. V lost 2 bases and J lost 7, with 17 bases in between. The CDR3 here is CASSLGDRPVSGYTF. CDR3 nucleotide sequence: TGTGCCAGCAGTTTAGGTGACCGACCCGTAAGTGGCTACACCTTC.

The chain couples TRBV28 to TRBJ1-5; no firm D call. Trimming pared 7 bases from V and 7 bases from J, leaving 14 bases between. The CDR3 extends over 13 amino acids. The germline CDR1 and CDR2 sequences are MDHEN and SYDVKM. CDR3 region: CASTARTVQPQHF. CDR3 DNA: TGTGCCAGCACGGCCCGGACGGTCCAGCCCCAGCATTTT.

V and J are TRBV7-2 and TRBJ2-7; unclear D gene. Germline-derived CDR1 and CDR2 are SGHTA and FQGNSA. The CDR3 is 15 amino acids. The V end was cut by 0 bases, the J end by 2 bases, with 11 bases between. CDR3 loop: CASSLAGQHTYEQYF. The CDR3 DNA reads as TGTGCCAGCAGCTTAGCGGGCCAACATACCTACGAGCAGTACTTC. Full variable domain (remainder filled in from reference TRBV7-2 and TRBJ2-7): GAGVSQSPSNKVTEKGKDVELRCDPISGHTALYWYRQSLGQGLEFLIYFQGNSAPDKSGLPSDRFSAERTGGSVSTLTIQRTQQEDSAVYLCASSLAGQHTYEQYFGPGTRLTVT.

This clone appeared once. The DNA for the CDR3 is TGTGCCAGCAGCCCTTGGGGCACAGATACGCAGTATTTT. This codes for CASSPWGTDTQYF. The chain uses TRBV12-3 or TRBV12-4 and TRBJ2-3; D remains ambiguous. The CDR3 covers 13 residues. Trimming left V 6 bases short and J 1 base short, with 8 bases between.

The gene calls are TRBV2 and TRBJ2-7; a weak D match, TRBD1 (6 bases). Germline V gives CDR1 SNHLY, CDR2 FYNNEI. Deletions cut 2 bases from V and 4 bases from J, with 15 bases between. The CDR3 contains 15 residues. CDR3 sequence reads: CASSEQGRGIYEQYF. CDR3 nucleotide sequence: TGTGCCAGCAGTGAACAGGGCAGGGGAATTTACGAGCAGTACTTC.

This clone appeared a single time. This chain links TRBV28 with TRBJ2-7; 11 bases are a match to TRBD1. The germline CDR1 and CDR2 sequences are MDHEN and SYDVKM. The junction had 4 bases not matched to a gene; V was cut back by 5 bases and J by 4 bases. This CDR3 region has 14 residues. Here the CDR3 reads CASSPGQGVYEQYF. CDR3 nucleotides: TGTGCCAGCAGTCCGGGACAGGGGGTTTACGAGCAGTACTTC.

This chain connects TRBV9 to TRBJ2-1, with a tentative D call TRBD2 (6 bases). V was trimmed by 4 bases and J by 2 bases, leaving 13 bases between them. This CDR3 is 15 amino acids long. Per germline, CDR1 SGDLS and CDR2 YYNGEE. The CDR3: CASSPGASAYNEQFF. As DNA, the CDR3 is TGTGCCAGCAGCCCCGGGGCTAGCGCCTACAATGAGCAGTTCTTC. Full variable domain (remainder filled in from reference TRBV9 and TRBJ2-1): DSGVTQTPKHLITATGQRVTLRCSPRSGDLSVYWYQQSLDQGLQFLIQYYNGEERAKGNILERFSAQQFPDLHSELNLSSLELGDSALYFCASSPGASAYNEQFFGPGTRLTVL.

The genes are TRBV7-2 and TRBJ2-7; 9 nucleotides agree with TRBD2. CDR1 SGHTA and CDR2 FQGNSA come from the germline V gene. The V segment lost 2 bases and the J segment 1 base; nucleotides outside the gene matches: 9. The CDR3 loop spans 17 amino acids. In DNA, the CDR3 is TGTGCCAGCAGCTTACCCAGGGGAACTAGCGGGTCCTACGAGCAGTACTTC. Its translation is CASSLPRGTSGSYEQYF.

The gene calls are TRBV4-1 and TRBJ2-1; 12 bases line up with TRBD2. The CDR3 spans 17 residues. Trimming at V came to 2 bases and at J to 8 bases, leaving 10 bases not matched to a gene. CDR1 MGHRA and CDR2 YSYEKL come from the germline V gene. The CDR3, as DNA: TGCGCCAGCAGCCAATCCCCGGCTAGCGGGAGGGCCTATGAGCAGTTCTTC. Residues: CASSQSPASGRAYEQFF.